This TCR beta chain derives from a study of T cell repertoires in cytomegalovirus infection. Study at large: Indications came from public TCR beta signatures; they pointed to CMV infection and to a matching HLA type. Study observations and caveats: Ex vivo, HLA-C-restricted CMV-specific TCR beta clonotypes prevailed over the rest of the response. Public TCR beta family frequency separated CMV-and-HLA carriers, including in an independent cohort.

This CDR3 is built from 17 residues. The germline V and J ends were trimmed by 3 bases and 2 bases, with 14 bases remaining between them. For this clonotype: What it binds is unknown.

TCRdb re-called the reads with MiXCR, one entry per CDR3 protein. This sample has hundreds of thousands of distinct CDR3 sequences, with roughly 26% found just once. Input material: CD8+ T cells from PBMCs. The chain links TRBV12-3 or TRBV12-4 to TRBJ2-6; D may be TRBD1 (5 bases). The TCR originated in a human donor in good health (CMV status not recorded). Some clones in this sample may be carry-over from other donors' samples. The CDR3 here is CASSFRQLYTGANVLTF. Written as DNA, the CDR3 is TGTGCCAGCAGTTTTAGACAGTTATACACTGGGGCCAACGTCCTGACTTTC.